A selection of T cell receptor beta chains follows, all from one sample in a study of T cell repertoires in cytomegalovirus infection. TCRdb independently ran MiXCR on the reads; one entry per CDR3 protein. The data contain under 300,000 distinct CDR3 sequences, about a sixth of them singletons. Source material: CD8+ T cells from PBMCs. These receptors were taken from a human donor in good health (CMV status not recorded). Some clones in this sample may be carry-over from other donors' samples. Both conserved end residues are part of each CDR3. The D gene is left open where the match is weak. Expanded clones are given a class, and other clones once, few, many or no size at all.

V	size	D	J	CDR3	DNA
TRBV7-9	few	TRBD1	TRBJ2-3	CASSFGPGTGGQKTDTQYF	TGTGCCAGCAGTTTCGGTCCCGGGACAGGGGGCCAGAAAACAGATACGCAGTATTTT
TRBV3-1	few	-	TRBJ2-5	CASSQGTDSQETQYF	TGTGCCAGCAGCCAAGGGACAGATTCACAAGAGACCCAGTACTTC
TRBV6-2/TRBV6-3	-	TRBD1	TRBJ1-2	CASSPGQPLFWYGYTF	TGTGCCAGCAGTCCGGGACAGCCTCTCTTTTGGTATGGCTACACCTTC
TRBV7-8	many	-	TRBJ1-2	CASSLNRVNGYTF	TGTGCCAGCAGCTTGAACAGGGTAAATGGCTACACCTTC
TRBV19	few	-	TRBJ1-5	CASNRGWQPQHF	TGTGCCAGTAATAGGGGTTGGCAGCCCCAGCATTTT
TRBV10-3	few	TRBD1	TRBJ2-7	CAISGDRGSYEQYF	TGTGCCATCAGTGGGGACAGGGGGTCCTACGAGCAGTACTTC
TRBV5-4	many	TRBD2	TRBJ2-1	CANSRGTSSYNEQFF	TGTGCCAACTCGCGGGGGACGAGCTCCTACAATGAGCAGTTCTTC
TRBV28	many	TRBD2	TRBJ2-7	CASSETAGGPTYEQYF	TGTGCCAGCAGTGAAACGGCGGGGGGACCTACCTACGAGCAGTACTTC
TRBV2	-	-	TRBJ1-1	CASSEFAAGAVAFF	TGTGCCAGCAGTGAGTTCGCGGCAGGGGCTGTAGCTTTCTTT
TRBV5-4	few	-	TRBJ1-1	CASNQSPGDAVF	TGTGCCAGCAACCAGAGTCCAGGGGACGCGGTCTTT
TRBV5-1	few	-	TRBJ2-1	CASSVAGAGSNEQFF	TGCGCCAGCAGCGTGGCGGGGGCAGGGAGCAATGAGCAGTTCTTC
TRBV9	few	-	TRBJ2-3	CASSNSPDTQYF	TGTGCCAGCAGCAATAGTCCAGATACGCAGTATTTT
TRBV28	many	-	TRBJ1-5	CASTPPGGANQPQHF	TGTGCCAGCACACCACCGGGAGGGGCCAATCAGCCCCAGCATTTT
TRBV5-4	-	-	TRBJ1-6	CASSLGAGRSSYNSPLHF	TGTGCCAGCAGCTTGGGTGCAGGGAGAAGCTCCTATAATTCACCCCTCCACTTT
TRBV20-1	-	-	TRBJ1-5	CSARAPGLGNQPQHF	TGCAGTGCTAGAGCCCCGGGGCTAGGGAATCAGCCCCAGCATTTT
TRBV2	-	TRBD1	TRBJ1-1	CASRTGGVTEAFF	TGTGCCAGCCGAACAGGGGGCGTAACTGAAGCTTTCTTT
TRBV10-3	-	TRBD1	TRBJ2-6	CAIRRQGDDSGANVLTF	TGTGCCATCAGGCGTCAGGGGGACGACTCTGGGGCCAACGTCCTGACTTTC
TRBV6-2/TRBV6-3	-	-	TRBJ2-3	CASSYRITDTQYF	TGTGCCAGCAGTTACAGGATAACAGATACGCAGTATTTT
TRBV7-6	many	-	TRBJ2-3	CASSSRTFTSTDTQYF	TGTGCCAGCAGCTCCCGGACATTCACTAGCACAGATACGCAGTATTTT
TRBV27	many	-	TRBJ1-2	CASRQGLANYGYTF	TGTGCCAGCAGGCAGGGTTTGGCTAACTATGGCTACACCTTC
TRBV6-2/TRBV6-3	-	-	TRBJ1-1	CASSYSHTGRYTEAFF	TGTGCCAGCAGTTACTCGCACACGGGTCGGTACACTGAAGCTTTCTTT
TRBV7-6	-	TRBD1	TRBJ1-4	CASSPDRVDGKLFF	TGTGCCAGCAGCCCAGACAGGGTAGACGGAAAACTGTTTTTT
TRBV25-1	few	-	TRBJ2-7	CASGEFFTTGESSYEQYF	TGTGCCAGCGGAGAGTTTTTTACGACAGGCGAGAGCTCCTACGAGCAGTACTTC
TRBV12-3/TRBV12-4	few	-	TRBJ2-5	CASSTRKETQYF	TGTGCCAGCAGCACCAGGAAAGAGACCCAGTACTTC
TRBV7-8	many	-	TRBJ1-1	CASSLVGRVFNTEAFF	TGTGCCAGCAGCTTAGTCGGTCGGGTGTTTAACACTGAAGCTTTCTTT
TRBV10-2	many	-	TRBJ2-4	CASSESWGFAKNIQYF	TGCGCCAGCAGTGAGTCTTGGGGTTTCGCCAAAAACATTCAGTACTTC
TRBV12-3/TRBV12-4	-	TRBD1	TRBJ1-5	CASNRQGALKNQPQHF	TGTGCCAGCAACCGACAGGGGGCTCTGAAAAATCAGCCCCAGCATTTT
TRBV7-2	many	-	TRBJ2-2	CASSWGAMETGELFF	TGTGCCAGCAGTTGGGGGGCGATGGAAACCGGGGAGCTGTTTTTT
TRBV6-6	once	TRBD2	TRBJ2-3	CASSYSSLAGEIGQADTQYF	TGTGCCAGCAGTTACTCGAGTCTAGCGGGGGAGATTGGTCAGGCAGATACGCAGTATTTT
TRBV6-6	-	-	TRBJ1-1	CASNYLLGGRNTEAFF	TGTGCCAGCAATTACCTGTTGGGGGGCAGGAACACTGAAGCTTTCTTT
TRBV5-1	once	TRBD1	TRBJ1-5	CASSRGQGENQPQHF	TGCGCCAGCAGCCGCGGACAGGGAGAGAATCAGCCCCAGCATTTT
TRBV7-2	many	-	TRBJ2-5	CASSPGAGRQETQYF	TGTGCCAGCAGCCCAGGGGCGGGGCGGCAAGAGACCCAGTACTTC
TRBV28	few	-	TRBJ2-3	CASRPGRSGTDTQYF	TGTGCCAGCAGGCCAGGGCGTTCGGGCACAGATACGCAGTATTTT
TRBV5-5	-	-	TRBJ2-5	CANSLYREYVSETQYF	TGTGCCAACAGCCTATACAGGGAGTACGTATCGGAGACCCAGTACTTC
TRBV19	many	TRBD1	TRBJ1-2	CASTLRTGQGILHYGYTF	TGTGCCAGTACCCTTCGGACGGGACAGGGGATTTTGCACTATGGCTACACCTTC
TRBV12-3/TRBV12-4	-	TRBD1	TRBJ1-2	CASSPHGQGDYGYTF	TGTGCCAGCAGTCCCCATGGACAGGGAGACTATGGCTACACCTTC
TRBV7-2	-	-	TRBJ2-7	CASSLDTSAGYEQYF	TGTGCCAGCAGCTTAGACACCTCAGCCGGCTACGAGCAGTACTTC
TRBV27	many	-	TRBJ2-7	CASSPLWRGGYEQYF	TGTGCCAGCAGTCCTCTTTGGCGTGGTGGGTACGAGCAGTACTTC
TRBV20-1	few	TRBD2	TRBJ2-3	CSARETSGGGYTQYF	TGCAGTGCTAGAGAAACTAGCGGGGGCGGCTATACGCAGTATTTT
TRBV7-2	many	-	TRBJ1-5	CASSLEAGLSNQPQHF	TGTGCCAGCAGCTTAGAGGCGGGGTTAAGCAATCAGCCCCAGCATTTT
TRBV7-2	once	-	TRBJ2-3	CASSLGAITSDTQYF	TGTGCCAGCAGCTTAGGAGCTATAACCTCAGATACGCAGTATTTT
TRBV12-3/TRBV12-4	many	-	TRBJ2-7	CASSYRRDAYEQYF	TGTGCCAGCAGTTACCGGAGGGACGCCTACGAGCAGTACTTC
TRBV2	few	TRBD1	TRBJ2-1	CASLNAGTGNNEQFF	TGTGCCAGCCTCAATGCGGGGACAGGGAACAATGAGCAGTTCTTC
TRBV9	few	TRBD2	TRBJ2-3	CASSVARASGSTDTQYF	TGTGCCAGCAGCGTAGCCCGGGCTAGCGGGAGCACAGATACGCAGTATTTT
TRBV28	-	-	TRBJ1-5	CASSLYGEASPQHF	TGTGCCAGCAGTTTATACGGGGAAGCATCCCCCCAGCATTTT
TRBV7-2	few	TRBD2	TRBJ2-7	CASSLAGAGGGYEQYF	TGTGCCAGCAGCTTAGCCGGTGCCGGGGGGGGCTACGAGCAGTACTTC
TRBV18	-	TRBD1	TRBJ2-2	CASSPRTGDAGELFF	TGTGCCAGCTCACCTAGGACAGGGGACGCCGGGGAGCTGTTTTTT
TRBV2	-	-	TRBJ2-6	CAIKMAFMSSGANVLTF	TGTGCCATCAAGATGGCATTTATGAGCTCTGGGGCCAACGTCCTGACTTTC
TRBV4-1	few	-	TRBJ2-1	CASSQATAWSYNEQFF	TGCGCCAGCAGCCAAGCAACGGCCTGGTCCTACAATGAGCAGTTCTTC
TRBV6-5	-	TRBD1	TRBJ1-2	CASGPRQGDGVIGYTF	TGTGCCAGCGGGCCCAGACAGGGAGATGGGGTTATTGGCTACACCTTC